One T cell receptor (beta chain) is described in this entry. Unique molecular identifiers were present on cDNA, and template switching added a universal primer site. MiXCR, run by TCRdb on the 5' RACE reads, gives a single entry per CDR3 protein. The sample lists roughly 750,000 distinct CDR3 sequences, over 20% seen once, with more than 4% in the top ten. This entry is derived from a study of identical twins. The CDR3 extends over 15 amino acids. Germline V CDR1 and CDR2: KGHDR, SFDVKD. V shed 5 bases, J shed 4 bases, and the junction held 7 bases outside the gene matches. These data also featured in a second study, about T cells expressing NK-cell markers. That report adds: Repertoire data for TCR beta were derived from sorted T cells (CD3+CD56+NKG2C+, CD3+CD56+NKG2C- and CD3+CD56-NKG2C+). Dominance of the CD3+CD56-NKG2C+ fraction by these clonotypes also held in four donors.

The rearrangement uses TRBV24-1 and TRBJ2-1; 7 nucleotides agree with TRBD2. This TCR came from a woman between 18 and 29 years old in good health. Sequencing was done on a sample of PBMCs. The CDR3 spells CATSAPGRGYNEQFF. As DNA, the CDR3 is TGTGCCACCAGTGCTCCCGGGCGGGGGTACAATGAGCAGTTCTTC.